This TCR beta chain was identified during a study of T cell changes during pregnancy in multiple sclerosis. Some clones are missing from TCRdb's copy, which holds only in-frame ones; the method was immunoSEQ multiplex PCR. Seen here are 78,000 or so clones, just over 90% observed once, and the top ten hold roughly 2.5%. CDR1 and CDR2 (germline): SNHLY, FYNNEI. The CDR3 totals 14 residues. V lost 2 bases, J lost 2 bases, and 9 bases lay in between. The starting material was peripheral blood, obtained before pregnancy. The chain couples TRBV2 to TRBJ1-2; D remains ambiguous. The source is a female donor with multiple sclerosis, enrolled in a pregnancy study. Here the CDR3 reads CASSEREGNYGYTF. CDR3 DNA: TGTGCCAGCAGTGAAAGGGAGGGAAACTATGGCTACACCTTC.